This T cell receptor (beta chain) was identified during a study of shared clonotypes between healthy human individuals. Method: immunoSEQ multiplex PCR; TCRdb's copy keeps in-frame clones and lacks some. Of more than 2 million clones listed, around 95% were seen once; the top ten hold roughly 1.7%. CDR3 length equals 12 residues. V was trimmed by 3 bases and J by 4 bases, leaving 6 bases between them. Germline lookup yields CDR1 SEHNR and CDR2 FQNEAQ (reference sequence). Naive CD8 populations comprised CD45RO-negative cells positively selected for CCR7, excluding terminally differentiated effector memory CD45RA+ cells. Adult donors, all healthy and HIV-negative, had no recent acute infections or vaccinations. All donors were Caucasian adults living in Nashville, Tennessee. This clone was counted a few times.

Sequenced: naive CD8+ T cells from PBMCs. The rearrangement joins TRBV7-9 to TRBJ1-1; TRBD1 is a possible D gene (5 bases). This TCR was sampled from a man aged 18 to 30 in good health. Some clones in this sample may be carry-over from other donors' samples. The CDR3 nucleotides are TGTGCCAGCAGCTTTACAGGCACTGAAGCTTTCTTT. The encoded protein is CASSFTGTEAFF.